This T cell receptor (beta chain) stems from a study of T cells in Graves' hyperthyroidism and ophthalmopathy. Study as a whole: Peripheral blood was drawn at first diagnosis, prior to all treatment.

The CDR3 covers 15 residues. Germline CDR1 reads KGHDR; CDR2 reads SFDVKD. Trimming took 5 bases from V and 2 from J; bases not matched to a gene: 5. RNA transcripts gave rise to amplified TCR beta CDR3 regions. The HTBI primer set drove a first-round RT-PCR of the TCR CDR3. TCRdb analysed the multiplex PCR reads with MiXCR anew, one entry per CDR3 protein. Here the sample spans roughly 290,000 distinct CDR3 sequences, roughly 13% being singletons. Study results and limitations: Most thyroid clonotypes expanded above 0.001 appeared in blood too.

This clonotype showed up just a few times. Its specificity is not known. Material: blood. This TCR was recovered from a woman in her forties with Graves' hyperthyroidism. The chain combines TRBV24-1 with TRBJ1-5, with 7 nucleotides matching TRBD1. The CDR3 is CATSGTDRGNQPQHF. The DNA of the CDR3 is TGTGCCACCAGTGGTACTGACAGGGGCAATCAGCCCCAGCATTTT.